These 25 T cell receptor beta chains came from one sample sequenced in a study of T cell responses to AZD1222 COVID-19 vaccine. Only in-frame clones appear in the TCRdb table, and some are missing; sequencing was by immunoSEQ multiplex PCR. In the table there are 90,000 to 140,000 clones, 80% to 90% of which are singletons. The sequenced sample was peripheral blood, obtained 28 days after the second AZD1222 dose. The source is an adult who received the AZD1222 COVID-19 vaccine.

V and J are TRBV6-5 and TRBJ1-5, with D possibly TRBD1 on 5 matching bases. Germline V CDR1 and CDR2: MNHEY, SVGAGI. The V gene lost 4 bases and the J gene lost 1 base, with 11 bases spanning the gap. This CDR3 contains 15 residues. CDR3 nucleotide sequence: TGTGCCAGCAGTTGGGCCAGGGAGAGCAATCAGCCCCAGCATTTT. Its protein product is CASSWARESNQPQHF.

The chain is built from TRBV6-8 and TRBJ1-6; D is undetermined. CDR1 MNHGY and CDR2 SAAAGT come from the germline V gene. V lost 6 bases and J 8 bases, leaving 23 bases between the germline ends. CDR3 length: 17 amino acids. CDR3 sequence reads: CASRTQDGLIWDSPLHF. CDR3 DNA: TGTGCCAGCAGAACCCAAGACGGCCTTATCTGGGATTCACCCCTCCACTTT.

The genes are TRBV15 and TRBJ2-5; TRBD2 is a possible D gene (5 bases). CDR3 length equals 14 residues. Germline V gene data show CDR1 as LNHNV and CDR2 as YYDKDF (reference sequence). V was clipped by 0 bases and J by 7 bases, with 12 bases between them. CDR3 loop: CATSRDPTEGTQYF. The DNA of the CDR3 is TGTGCCACCAGCAGAGATCCCACCGAGGGGACCCAGTACTTC.

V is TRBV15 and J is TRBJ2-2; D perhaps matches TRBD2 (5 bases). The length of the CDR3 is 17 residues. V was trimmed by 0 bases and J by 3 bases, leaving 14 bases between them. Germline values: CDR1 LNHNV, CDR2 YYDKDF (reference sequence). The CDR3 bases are TGTGCCACCAGCAGAGAAGCGGAGGCGTTCGACACCGGGGAGCTGTTTTTT. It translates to CATSREAEAFDTGELFF.

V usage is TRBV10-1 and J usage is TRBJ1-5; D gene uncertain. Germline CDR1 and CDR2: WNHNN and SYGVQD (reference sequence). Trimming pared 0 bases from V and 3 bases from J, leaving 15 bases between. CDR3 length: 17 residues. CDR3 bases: TGCGCCAGCAGTGAGTCGAAGAGGAGGGTTCACAATCAGCCCCAGCATTTT. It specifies CASSESKRRVHNQPQHF.

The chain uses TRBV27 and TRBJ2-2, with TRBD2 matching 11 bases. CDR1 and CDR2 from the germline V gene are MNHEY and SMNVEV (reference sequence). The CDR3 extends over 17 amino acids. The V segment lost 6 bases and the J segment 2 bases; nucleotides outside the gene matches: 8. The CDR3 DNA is TGTGCCAGCAGGCGGCGGACTAGCGGGCGAAACACCGGGGAGCTGTTTTTT. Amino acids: CASRRRTSGRNTGELFF.

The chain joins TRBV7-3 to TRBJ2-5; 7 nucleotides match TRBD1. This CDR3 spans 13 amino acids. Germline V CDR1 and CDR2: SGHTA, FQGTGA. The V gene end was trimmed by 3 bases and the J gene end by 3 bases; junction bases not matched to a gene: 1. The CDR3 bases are TGTGCCAGCAGCTTCGGGACAGAAGAGACCCAGTACTTC. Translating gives CASSFGTEETQYF.

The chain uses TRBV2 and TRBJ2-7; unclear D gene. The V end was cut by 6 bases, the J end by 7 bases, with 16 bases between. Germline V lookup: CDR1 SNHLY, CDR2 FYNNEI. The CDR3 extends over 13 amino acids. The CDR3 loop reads CASSTYQFVEQYF. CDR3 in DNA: TGTGCCAGCAGCACTTACCAATTCGTGGAGCAGTACTTC.

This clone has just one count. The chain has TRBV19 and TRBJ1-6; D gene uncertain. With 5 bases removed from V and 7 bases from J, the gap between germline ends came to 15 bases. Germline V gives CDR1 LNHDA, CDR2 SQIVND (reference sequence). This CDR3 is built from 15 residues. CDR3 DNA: TGTGCCAGTAGTCTGGGAGAGGGTCGGAATTCACCCCTCCACTTT. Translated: CASSLGEGRNSPLHF. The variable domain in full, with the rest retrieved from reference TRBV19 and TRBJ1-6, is DGGITQSPKYLFRKEGQNVTLSCEQNLNHDAMYWYRQDPGQGLRLIYYSQIVNDFQKGDIAEGYSVSREKKESFPLTVTSAQKNPTAFYLCASSLGEGRNSPLHFGNGTRLTVT.

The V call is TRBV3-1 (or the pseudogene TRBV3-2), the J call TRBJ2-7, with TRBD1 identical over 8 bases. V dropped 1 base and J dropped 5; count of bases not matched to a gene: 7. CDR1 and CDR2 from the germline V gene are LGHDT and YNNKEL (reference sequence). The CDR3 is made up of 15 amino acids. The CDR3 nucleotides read TGTGCCAGCAGCCAAGTAAACAGGGGGTATGACGAGCAGTACTTC. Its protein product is CASSQVNRGYDEQYF.

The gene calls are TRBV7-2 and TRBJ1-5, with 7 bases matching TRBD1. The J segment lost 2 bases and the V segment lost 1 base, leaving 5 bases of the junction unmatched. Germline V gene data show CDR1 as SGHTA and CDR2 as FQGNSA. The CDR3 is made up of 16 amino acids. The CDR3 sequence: CASSLVPGGGNQPQHF. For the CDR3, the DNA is TGTGCCAGCAGCTTAGTCCCAGGGGGTGGCAATCAGCCCCAGCATTTT.

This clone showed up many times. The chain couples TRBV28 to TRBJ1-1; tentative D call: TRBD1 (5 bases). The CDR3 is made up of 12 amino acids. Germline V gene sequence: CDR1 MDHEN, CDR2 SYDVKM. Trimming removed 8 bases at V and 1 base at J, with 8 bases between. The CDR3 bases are TGTGCCAGCCGTGGGGGGAACACTGAAGCTTTCTTT. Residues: CASRGGNTEAFF.

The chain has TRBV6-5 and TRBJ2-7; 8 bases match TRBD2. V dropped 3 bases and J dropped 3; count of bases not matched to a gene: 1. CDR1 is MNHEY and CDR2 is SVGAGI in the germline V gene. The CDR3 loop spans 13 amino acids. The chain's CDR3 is CASSYREGYEQYF. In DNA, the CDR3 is TGTGCCAGCAGTTATCGGGAGGGCTACGAGCAGTACTTC.

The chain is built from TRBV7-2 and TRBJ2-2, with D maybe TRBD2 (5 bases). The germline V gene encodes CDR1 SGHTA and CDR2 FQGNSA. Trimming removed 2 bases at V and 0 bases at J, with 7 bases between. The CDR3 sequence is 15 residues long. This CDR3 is CASSLLRANTGELFF. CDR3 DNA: TGTGCCAGCAGCTTATTGCGGGCGAACACCGGGGAGCTGTTTTTT.

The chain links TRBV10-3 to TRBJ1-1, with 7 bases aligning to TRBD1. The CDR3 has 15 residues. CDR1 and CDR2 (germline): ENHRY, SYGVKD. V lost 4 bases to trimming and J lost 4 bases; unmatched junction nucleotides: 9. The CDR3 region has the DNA TGTGCCATCAGTGCCATTCAGGGGGAGGGCACTGAAGCTTTCTTT. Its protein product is CAISAIQGEGTEAFF.

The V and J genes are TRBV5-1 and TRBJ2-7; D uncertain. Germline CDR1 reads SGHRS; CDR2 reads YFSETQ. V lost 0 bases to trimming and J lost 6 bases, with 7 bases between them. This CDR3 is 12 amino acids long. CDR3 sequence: CASSLAAGEQYF. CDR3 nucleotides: TGCGCCAGCAGCTTGGCCGCTGGCGAGCAGTACTTC.

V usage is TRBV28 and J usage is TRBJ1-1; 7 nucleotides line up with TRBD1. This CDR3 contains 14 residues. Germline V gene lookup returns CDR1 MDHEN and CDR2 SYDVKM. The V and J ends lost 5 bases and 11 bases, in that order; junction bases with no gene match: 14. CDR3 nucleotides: TGTGCCAGCAGTCAAAGGACAGGAGGACTGAGGGCTTTCTTT. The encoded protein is CASSQRTGGLRAFF.

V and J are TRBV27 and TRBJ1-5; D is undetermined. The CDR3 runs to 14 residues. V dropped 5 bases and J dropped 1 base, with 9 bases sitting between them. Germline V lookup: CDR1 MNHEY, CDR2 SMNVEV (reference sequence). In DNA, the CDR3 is TGTGCCAGCAGTCCAGGTCTAAGCAATCAGCCCCAGCATTTT. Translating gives CASSPGLSNQPQHF.

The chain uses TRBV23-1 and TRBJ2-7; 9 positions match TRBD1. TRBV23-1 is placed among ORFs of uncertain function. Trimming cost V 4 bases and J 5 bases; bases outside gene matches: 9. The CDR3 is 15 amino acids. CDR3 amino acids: CASSLRQGQGDEQYF. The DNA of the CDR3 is TGCGCCAGCAGTCTCCGGCAGGGACAGGGTGACGAGCAGTACTTC.

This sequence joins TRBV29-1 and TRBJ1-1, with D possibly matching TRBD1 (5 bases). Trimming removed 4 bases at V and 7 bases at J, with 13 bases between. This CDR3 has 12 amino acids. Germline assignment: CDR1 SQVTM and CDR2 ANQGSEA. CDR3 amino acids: CSVGEDGGEAFF. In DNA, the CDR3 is TGCAGCGTTGGAGAGGACGGGGGTGAAGCTTTCTTT. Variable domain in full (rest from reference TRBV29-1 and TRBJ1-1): SAVISQKPSRDICQRGTSLTIQCQVDSQVTMMFWYRQQPGQSLTLIATANQGSEATYESGFVIDKFPISRPNLTFSTLTVSNMSPEDSSIYLCSVGEDGGEAFFGQGTRLTVV.

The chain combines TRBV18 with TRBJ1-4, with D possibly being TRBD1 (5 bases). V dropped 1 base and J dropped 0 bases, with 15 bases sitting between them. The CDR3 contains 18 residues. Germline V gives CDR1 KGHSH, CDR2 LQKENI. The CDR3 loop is CASSPRSGGITTNEKLFF. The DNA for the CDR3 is TGTGCCAGCTCACCACGGTCGGGGGGTATCACAACTAATGAAAAACTGTTTTTT.

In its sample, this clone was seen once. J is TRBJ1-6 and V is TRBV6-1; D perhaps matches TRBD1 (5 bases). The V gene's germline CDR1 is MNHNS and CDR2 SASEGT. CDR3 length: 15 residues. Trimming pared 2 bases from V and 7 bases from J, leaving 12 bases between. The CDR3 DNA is TGTGCCAGCAGTGAAAGGGCAGGGATAAATTCACCCCTCCACTTT. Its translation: CASSERAGINSPLHF.

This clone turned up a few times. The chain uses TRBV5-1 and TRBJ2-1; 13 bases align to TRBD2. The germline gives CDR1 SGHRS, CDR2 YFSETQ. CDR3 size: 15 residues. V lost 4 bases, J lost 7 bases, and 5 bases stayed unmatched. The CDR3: CASSGGLAGQNEQFF. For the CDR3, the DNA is TGCGCCAGCAGCGGGGGACTAGCGGGACAGAATGAGCAGTTCTTC. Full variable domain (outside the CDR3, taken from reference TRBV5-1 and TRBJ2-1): KAGVTQTPRYLIKTRGQQVTLSCSPISGHRSVSWYQQTPGQGLQFLFEYFSETQRNKGNFPGRFSGRQFSNSRSEMNVSTLELGDSALYLCASSGGLAGQNEQFFGPGTRLTVL.

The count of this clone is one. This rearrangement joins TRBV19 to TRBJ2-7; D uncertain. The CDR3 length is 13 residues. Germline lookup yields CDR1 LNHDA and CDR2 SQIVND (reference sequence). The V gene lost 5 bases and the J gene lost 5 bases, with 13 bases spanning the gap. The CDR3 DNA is TGTGCCAGTAGTTCCACGAGCAACCACGAGCAGTACTTC. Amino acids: CASSSTSNHEQYF. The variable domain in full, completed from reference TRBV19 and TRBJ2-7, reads DGGITQSPKYLFRKEGQNVTLSCEQNLNHDAMYWYRQDPGQGLRLIYYSQIVNDFQKGDIAEGYSVSREKKESFPLTVTSAQKNPTAFYLCASSSTSNHEQYFGPGTRLTVT.

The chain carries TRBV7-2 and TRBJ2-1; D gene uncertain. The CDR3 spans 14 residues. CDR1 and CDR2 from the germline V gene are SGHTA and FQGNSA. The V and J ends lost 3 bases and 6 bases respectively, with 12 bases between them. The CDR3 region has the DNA TGTGCCAGCAGCTTTCCCATCGGCCCCAATGAGCAGTTCTTC. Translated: CASSFPIGPNEQFF.